Included here is one T cell receptor beta chain sequence, with context. Its specificity is unknown. Some clones are missing from TCRdb's copy, which holds only in-frame ones; the method was immunoSEQ multiplex PCR. The table includes approximately 120,000 clones, roughly 90% detected once. The sample originates from a study of cytomegalovirus exposure and HLA in healthy donors. Notes on the study in general: Across donors, most TCRs were seen rarely, yet some public ones were widespread. Cytomegalovirus status was reportedly diagnosed by the classifier with high sensitivity and specificity.

Germline CDR1 reads SGHAT; CDR2 reads FQNNGV. The ends lost 4 bases at V and 2 bases at J; junction bases unmatched: 2. CDR3 length equals 16 residues. These donors were members of the approximately 120-subject validation cohort, a group separate from the approximately 700-subject first cohort. The rearrangement joins TRBV11-2 to TRBJ2-2, with 12 bases aligning to TRBD1. The clonotype originates from a woman younger than 35 in good health and CMV-seronegative. Sample: PBMCs. CDR3 protein: CASSWGQGANTGELFF. The CDR3 DNA reads as TGTGCCAGCAGCTGGGGACAGGGGGCAAACACCGGGGAGCTGTTTTTT.